Listed below are T cell receptor beta chains from one sample, sequenced in a study of T cell responses to AZD1222 COVID-19 vaccine. TCRdb's copy holds only in-frame clones and misses some; the assay was immunoSEQ multiplex PCR. The sample lists about 140,000 clones, about 89% seen once, with around 4.7% in the top ten. The sample in question was peripheral blood, obtained on day 0 of AZD1222 vaccination. The receptors come from an adult in good health. The CDR3 runs from the conserved cysteine through the conserved F or W. The order of the fields is J gene, clone size, V gene, D gene, CDR3 DNA, CDR3 protein. The D gene is left open where the match is weak. Expanded clones get a size class; other rows say once, few or many, or leave the size out.

J: TRBJ1-2; size: -; V: TRBV5-1; D: -; DNA: TGCGCCAGCAGCTTGGCCACGGATGATGGCTACACCTTC; CDR3: CASSLATDDGYTF
J: TRBJ2-3; size: few; V: TRBV2; D: TRBD1; DNA: TGTGCCAGCAGTGGAGGGACAGCCAGCACAGATACGCAGTATTTT; CDR3: CASSGGTASTDTQYF
J: TRBJ1-2; size: -; V: TRBV4-2; D: TRBD1; DNA: TGTGCCAGCAGCCAAGAAGTCAGGGGGTGGAATGGCTACACCTTC; CDR3: CASSQEVRGWNGYTF
J: TRBJ1-5; size: -; V: TRBV6-5; D: -; DNA: TGTGCCAGCAGTTACTCGTATGGGGTTCAGCCCCAGCATTTT; CDR3: CASSYSYGVQPQHF
J: TRBJ2-2; size: few; V: TRBV5-4; D: -; DNA: TGTGCCAGCAGCCTCCGGGACACCTACACCGGGGAGCTGTTTTTT; CDR3: CASSLRDTYTGELFF
J: TRBJ2-7; size: -; V: TRBV29-1; D: TRBD1; DNA: TGCAGCGTTGTAACCGGGACAGGTGTCTACGAGCAGTACTTC; CDR3: CSVVTGTGVYEQYF
J: TRBJ2-7; size: large; V: TRBV28; D: -; DNA: TGTGCCAGCAGTTTGGGCATCTCCTACGAGCAGTACTTC; CDR3: CASSLGISYEQYF
J: TRBJ1-1; size: -; V: TRBV7-9; D: -; DNA: TGTGCCAGCAGCTTAGTCATAAGGGCTGAAGCTTTCTTT; CDR3: CASSLVIRAEAFF
J: TRBJ1-1; size: -; V: TRBV27; D: -; DNA: TGTGCCAGCAGTTCACAGGGTACGCGGGTCACTGAAGCTTTCTTT; CDR3: CASSSQGTRVTEAFF
J: TRBJ1-1; size: -; V: TRBV5-6; D: -; DNA: TGTGCCAGCAGCTTGACGCTCCAGCCCCTTTCCGACTCCAACACTGAAGCTTTCTTT; CDR3: CASSLTLQPLSDSNTEAFF
J: TRBJ2-4; size: -; V: TRBV5-8; D: -; DNA: TGTGCCAGCAGCTTAGGGGGGGCGAGGGCCAAAAACATTCAGTACTTC; CDR3: CASSLGGARAKNIQYF
J: TRBJ1-3; size: once; V: TRBV7-9; D: -; DNA: TGTGCCAGCAGCCCCCTAACAGAAAGCACCATATATTTT; CDR3: CASSPLTESTIYF
J: TRBJ2-2; size: once; V: TRBV30; D: -; DNA: TGTGCCTGGGTCGGACAGTGGAGGACCGGGGAGCTGTTTTTT; CDR3: CAWVGQWRTGELFF
J: TRBJ1-2; size: -; V: TRBV29-1; D: -; DNA: TGCAGCGTCTGGACAGCTAACTATGGCTACACCTTC; CDR3: CSVWTANYGYTF
J: TRBJ1-4; size: -; V: TRBV7-2; D: -; DNA: TGTGCCAGCAGCTTAGTTCTCAGCCATAATGAAAAACTGTTTTTT; CDR3: CASSLVLSHNEKLFF
J: TRBJ1-6; size: -; V: TRBV15; D: -; DNA: TGTGCCACCAGCAGAGAGGTCGGGACAAATTCACCCCTCCACTTT; CDR3: CATSREVGTNSPLHF
J: TRBJ1-1; size: once; V: TRBV27; D: TRBD1; DNA: TGTGCCAGCAGCTCCTATGACAGGGTGGGGAACACTGAAGCTTTCTTT; CDR3: CASSSYDRVGNTEAFF
J: TRBJ1-1; size: -; V: TRBV3-1/TRBV3-2; D: -; DNA: TGTGCCAGCAGCCAAGCGGGAGTAGCTTTCTTT; CDR3: CASSQAGVAFF
J: TRBJ2-5; size: -; V: TRBV7-9; D: TRBD1; DNA: TGTGCCAGCAGCTTGGACAGGCCTTTGGAGACCCAGTACTTC; CDR3: CASSLDRPLETQYF
J: TRBJ2-7; size: -; V: TRBV5-1; D: TRBD1; DNA: TGCGCCAGCAGCTTGTGGGGGATACAGGGGTGGTACTTC; CDR3: CASSLWGIQGWYF
J: TRBJ1-3; size: once; V: TRBV5-1; D: TRBD1; DNA: TGCGCCAGCAGCTTTCGGACAGGGGAAGAATATTCTGGAAACACCATATATTTT; CDR3: CASSFRTGEEYSGNTIYF
J: TRBJ1-1; size: -; V: TRBV21-1; D: -; DNA: TGTGCCTCAGGGGGCGCGGATTACACTGAAGCTTTCTTT; CDR3: CASGGADYTEAFF
J: TRBJ1-1; size: -; V: TRBV6-5; D: -; DNA: TGTGCCAGCACGAGCTCAGGGGTAAGCACTGAAGCTTTCTTT; CDR3: CASTSSGVSTEAFF
J: TRBJ1-3; size: -; V: TRBV14; D: -; DNA: TGTGCCAGCAGCCGCGGGACGAATACTGGAAACACCATATATTTT; CDR3: CASSRGTNTGNTIYF
J: TRBJ1-2; size: -; V: TRBV6-4; D: -; DNA: TGTGCCAGCAGTGACTCGGGGAAGCACGGCTACACCTTC; CDR3: CASSDSGKHGYTF
J: TRBJ2-7; size: -; V: TRBV5-6; D: -; DNA: TGTGCCAGCAGCTTAGGAGCTTCGCAATACGAGCAGTACTTC; CDR3: CASSLGASQYEQYF
J: TRBJ2-7; size: -; V: TRBV28; D: TRBD2; DNA: TGTGCCAGCAGAGGCGGGAGGACCTACGAGCAGTACTTC; CDR3: CASRGGRTYEQYF
J: TRBJ2-3; size: -; V: TRBV5-5; D: -; DNA: TGTGCCAGCAGCTTCCGCACAGATACGCAGTATTTT; CDR3: CASSFRTDTQYF
J: TRBJ1-4; size: few; V: TRBV27; D: TRBD1; DNA: TGTGCCAGCAGTTTACCGGGACAGAATAATGAAAAACTGTTTTTT; CDR3: CASSLPGQNNEKLFF
J: TRBJ1-5; size: -; V: TRBV30; D: -; DNA: TGTGCCTGGAGATATGGAAGCAATCAGCCCCAGCATTTT; CDR3: CAWRYGSNQPQHF
J: TRBJ2-7; size: -; V: TRBV5-1; D: -; DNA: TGCCCCCATTCCAATTTTCCGGGTTCCTACGAGCAGTACTTC; CDR3: CPHSNFPGSYEQYF
J: TRBJ1-2; size: -; V: TRBV6-6; D: -; DNA: TGTGCCAGCAGTTACCCGGGGGCAATTTATGGCTACACCTTC; CDR3: CASSYPGAIYGYTF
J: TRBJ2-1; size: -; V: TRBV18; D: TRBD1; DNA: TGTGCCAGCGCATCGGACAGGGGTAATAGCAATGAGCAGTTCTTC; CDR3: CASASDRGNSNEQFF
J: TRBJ2-7; size: -; V: TRBV1; D: -; DNA: TGCACCAGCAGCACCTGGGACAGGCCGTCCGAGCAGTACTTC; CDR3: CTSSTWDRPSEQYF
J: TRBJ2-7; size: -; V: TRBV12-5; D: TRBD1; DNA: TGTGCTAGTGGTTTGCAGGGGGCTTCCTACGAGCAGTACTTC; CDR3: CASGLQGASYEQYF
J: TRBJ1-4; size: -; V: TRBV6-6; D: -; DNA: TGTGCCAGCAGTTACTCGGGGCCCGAGGAACTGTTTTTT; CDR3: CASSYSGPEELFF
J: TRBJ1-6; size: once; V: TRBV6-5; D: TRBD1; DNA: TGTGCCAGCAAGGAGACAGGGGTATCACCCCTCCACTTT; CDR3: CASKETGVSPLHF
J: TRBJ1-1; size: -; V: TRBV27; D: -; DNA: TGTGCCAGCAGTTTACTAGCCTCCCGGGACAAAGCTTTCTTT; CDR3: CASSLLASRDKAFF
J: TRBJ2-2; size: -; V: TRBV2; D: -; DNA: TGTGCCAGCAGTTACAGCGTTACCGGGGAGCTGTTTTTT; CDR3: CASSYSVTGELFF
J: TRBJ2-1; size: -; V: TRBV11-2; D: -; DNA: TGTGCCAGCAGCTCCCAGGGTTGGAATGAGCAGTTCTTC; CDR3: CASSSQGWNEQFF
J: TRBJ1-1; size: -; V: TRBV29-1; D: -; DNA: TGCAGCGTGGGAGGGGACGGTGAAGCTTTCTTT; CDR3: CSVGGDGEAFF
J: TRBJ1-4; size: -; V: TRBV7-9; D: TRBD1; DNA: TGTGCCAGCAGCTCCGGACAGGGTAATGAAAAACTGTTTTTT; CDR3: CASSSGQGNEKLFF
J: TRBJ1-2; size: -; V: TRBV19; D: TRBD1; DNA: TGTGCCAGTAGTAGCCGGGACAGGGGCCGGACGACCAATGGCTACACCTTC; CDR3: CASSSRDRGRTTNGYTF
J: TRBJ1-5; size: -; V: TRBV6-2/TRBV6-3; D: -; DNA: TGTGCCAGCAGTTACTCGGGGGCCCGCAATCAGCCCCAGCATTTT; CDR3: CASSYSGARNQPQHF
J: TRBJ1-4; size: once; V: TRBV19; D: -; DNA: TGTGCCAGTAGTATAGTTGGGCAGGGTGTGTTTTTT; CDR3: CASSIVGQGVFF
J: TRBJ2-1; size: -; V: TRBV7-9; D: TRBD2; DNA: TGTGCCAGCAGCTCAACTAGCGTACTCCGCGGTGAGCAGTTCTTC; CDR3: CASSSTSVLRGEQFF
J: TRBJ1-5; size: -; V: TRBV19; D: -; DNA: TGTGCCAGTAGTATAGATCGGGCAGGGGTAAATCAGCCCCAGCATTTT; CDR3: CASSIDRAGVNQPQHF
J: TRBJ1-2; size: -; V: TRBV4-1; D: -; DNA: TGCGCCAGCAGCCAAGATCCCAGGGATTATGGCTACACCTTC; CDR3: CASSQDPRDYGYTF
J: TRBJ1-1; size: -; V: TRBV12-1; D: -; DNA: TGTGCCAGCGGGGGGTGTCATGAAGCTTTCTTT; CDR3: CASGGCHEAFF
J: TRBJ1-5; size: -; V: TRBV28; D: -; DNA: TGTGCCAGCAGTCCCAACTCCTTTTCAGCCCAGCATTTT; CDR3: CASSPNSFSAQHF
J: TRBJ2-3; size: -; V: TRBV24-1; D: TRBD1; DNA: TGTGCCACGGGACAGGGAGGGGAGCAGGAACAGTATTTT; CDR3: CATGQGGEQEQYF
J: TRBJ1-3; size: -; V: TRBV19; D: -; DNA: TGTGCCAGTAGTATTTCTCTGACCGCCGGTTTTGGAAACACCATATATTTT; CDR3: CASSISLTAGFGNTIYF
J: TRBJ2-2; size: -; V: TRBV11-3; D: TRBD1; DNA: TGTGCCAGCAGCTTGGGGACAGTTTACACCGGGGAGCTGTTTTTT; CDR3: CASSLGTVYTGELFF
J: TRBJ1-1; size: -; V: TRBV18; D: TRBD1; DNA: TGTGCCAGCTCACGACAGGGGGCGCAGGGGAACACTGAAGCTTTCTTT; CDR3: CASSRQGAQGNTEAFF